One sample yielded the 19 T cell receptor beta chains listed below, sequenced in a study of PD-L1 blockade in urothelial cancer. The time point here: peripheral blood 6 weeks after treatment start. TCRdb's table, derived via immunoSEQ multiplex PCR, lists solely in-frame clones and lacks some. This sample yields approximately 120,000 clones, of which about 84% are seen a single time; roughly 2.6% belongs to the top ten. The input for sequencing was PBMCs, taken around atezolizumab (anti-PD-L1) treatment. The receptors come from a man aged 45-60 years with urothelial cancer.

This chain connects TRBV7-9 to TRBJ2-1, with 14 bases that match TRBD2. The CDR3 totals 16 residues. Germline CDR1 is SEHNR and CDR2 is FQNEAQ (reference sequence). V gave up 5 bases and J gave up 9 bases; unmatched junction bases: 9. The DNA for the CDR3 is TGTGCCAGCAGCCCCCAGGGACTAGCGGGAGCGAGTGAGCAGTTCTTC. It encodes CASSPQGLAGASEQFF.

The chain links TRBV5-1 to TRBJ2-3, with 11 nucleotides matching TRBD2. In germline, CDR1 is SGHRS, CDR2 YFSETQ. The ends lost 5 bases at V and 0 bases at J; junction bases unmatched: 20. The CDR3 has 21 amino acids. The CDR3 reads CASSWLFSGTSGGGSTDTQYF. The CDR3, as DNA: TGCGCCAGCAGTTGGCTATTTTCCGGGACTAGCGGTGGAGGAAGCACAGATACGCAGTATTTT.

This sequence joins TRBV5-1 and TRBJ1-2; perhaps TRBD1 as D (5 bases). Germline lookup yields CDR1 SGHRS and CDR2 YFSETQ. Trimming left V 4 bases short and J 5 bases short, with 12 bases between. This CDR3 has 13 amino acids. The CDR3 is CASSASGGYGYTF. The CDR3 DNA sequence: TGCGCCAGCAGCGCCAGCGGGGGTTATGGCTACACCTTC.

The chain links TRBV7-8 to TRBJ2-1; TRBD2 matches 8 bases. Germline CDR1 reads SGHVS; CDR2 reads FQNEAQ. CDR3 length: 16 residues. V gave up 2 bases and J gave up 0 bases; unmatched junction bases: 3. The chain's CDR3 is CASSLPSGSSYNEQFF. DNA for the CDR3: TGTGCCAGCAGCTTACCCAGCGGGAGCTCCTACAATGAGCAGTTCTTC.

This clone has only one observation. The genes are TRBV7-8 and TRBJ2-3; possible D gene TRBD2, 6 bases. Trimming cost V 5 bases and J 1 base, with 13 bases left between them. Germline CDR1 reads SGHVS; CDR2 reads FQNEAQ. The CDR3 consists of 15 residues. The CDR3: CASSPPGLGTDTQYF. The CDR3 bases are TGTGCCAGCAGCCCTCCGGGACTCGGCACAGATACGCAGTATTTT.

The chain combines TRBV5-8 with TRBJ2-3; 7 bases line up with TRBD2. V lost 3 bases and J lost 10; bases outside the gene matches: 14. There are 15 residues in the CDR3. Germline CDR1 is SGHTS and CDR2 is YDEGEE. CDR3 in DNA: TGTGCCAGCAGCTCGAAGGGTCGGACTAGTTCAGCGCAGTATTTT. Translation gives CASSSKGRTSSAQYF. Filled out from reference TRBV5-8 and TRBJ2-3, the complete variable domain reads EAGVTQSPTHLIKTRGQQATLRCSPISGHTSVYWYQQALGLGLQFLLWYDEGEERNRGNFPPRFSGRQFPNYSSELNVNALELEDSALYLCASSSKGRTSSAQYFGPGTRLTVL.

This sequence joins TRBV5-1 and TRBJ2-6; D possibly corresponds to TRBD1 (5 bases). CDR3 length equals 16 residues. The V and J ends lost 1 base and 0 bases respectively, with 8 bases between them. The germline V gene encodes CDR1 SGHRS and CDR2 YFSETQ. This CDR3 reads CASSLSGASGANVLTF. The CDR3, as DNA: TGCGCCAGCAGCTTGAGTGGGGCCTCTGGGGCCAACGTCCTGACTTTC.

The chain uses TRBV28 and TRBJ2-3, with 14 bases identical to TRBD2. This CDR3 region has 18 residues. CDR1 and CDR2 from the germline V gene are MDHEN and SYDVKM. V shed 2 bases and J 4 bases; nucleotides not matched to a gene: 8. The CDR3 loop is CASSLIGKTSGRADTQYF. The CDR3 DNA reads as TGTGCCAGCAGTTTAATCGGGAAGACTAGCGGGAGGGCAGATACGCAGTATTTT.

The chain uses TRBV25-1 and TRBJ2-7; TRBD2 might be the D (6 bases). The V and J ends lost 7 bases and 1 base respectively, with 8 bases between them. This CDR3 comprises 12 residues. CDR1 is MGHDK, CDR2 SYGVNS, per germline. This CDR3 is CASKEGSYEQYF. The CDR3 DNA reads as TGTGCCAGCAAGGAGGGGTCCTACGAGCAGTACTTC.

V and J are TRBV28 and TRBJ1-5; no clear D gene. Deletions cut 5 bases from V and 11 bases from J, with 13 bases between. Per the germline V gene, CDR1 is MDHEN and CDR2 is SYDVKM. This CDR3 region has 12 residues. The CDR3 DNA reads TGTGCCAGCAGTCCCTTTATGAGGTCCCAGCATTTT. It is translated as CASSPFMRSQHF.

The chain joins TRBV2 to TRBJ2-1; D gene uncertain. V dropped 3 bases and J dropped 0 bases, with 6 bases sitting between them. The CDR3 consists of 14 residues. Germline V gene data show CDR1 as SNHLY and CDR2 as FYNNEI. For the CDR3, the DNA is TGTGCCAGCAGTGACAGAAGCTCCTACAATGAGCAGTTCTTC. Translation: CASSDRSSYNEQFF.

The chain links TRBV7-2 to TRBJ2-1, with 10 bases lining up with TRBD2. The CDR3 is 14 amino acids. V lost 3 bases, J lost 9 bases, and 5 bases stayed unmatched. CDR1 and CDR2 from the germline V gene are SGHTA and FQGNSA. In DNA, the CDR3 is TGTGCCAGCAGCTTCCTAGCGGGAGTAGGTGAGCAGTTCTTC. Its translation: CASSFLAGVGEQFF. Full variable domain (missing parts from reference TRBV7-2 and TRBJ2-1): GAGVSQSPSNKVTEKGKDVELRCDPISGHTALYWYRQSLGQGLEFLIYFQGNSAPDKSGLPSDRFSAERTGGSVSTLTIQRTQQEDSAVYLCASSFLAGVGEQFFGPGTRLTVL.

This rearrangement joins TRBV15 to TRBJ2-1; possible D gene TRBD1, 6 bases. Trimming removed 0 bases from V and 9 bases from J, with 18 bases in between. The CDR3 sequence is 16 residues long. Germline lookup yields CDR1 LNHNV and CDR2 YYDKDF (reference sequence). The chain's CDR3 is CATSRDLGRNRAEQFF. The CDR3 DNA reads TGTGCCACCAGCAGAGATTTAGGGCGGAACAGGGCTGAGCAGTTCTTC.

This chain connects TRBV11-2 to TRBJ2-7, with no clear D. In germline, CDR1 is SGHAT, CDR2 FQNNGV. CDR3 length equals 15 residues. V lost 0 bases, J lost 4 bases, and 13 bases lay in between. The CDR3 is CASSLDMQSYYEQYF. The CDR3, as DNA: TGTGCCAGCAGCTTAGATATGCAGTCTTATTACGAGCAGTACTTC.

The rearrangement uses TRBV30 and TRBJ2-7, with a possible D match to TRBD2 (5 bases). The V end lost 3 bases, the J end lost 0 bases, and 18 bases lay between the germline ends. Germline values: CDR1 GTSNPN, CDR2 SVGIG (reference sequence). The CDR3 extends over 16 amino acids. The CDR3 DNA reads TGTGCCTGGAGGGCCATAGAGGGAAAACTCTCCTACGAGCAGTACTTC. Encoded protein: CAWRAIEGKLSYEQYF.

The chain joins TRBV19 to TRBJ1-6; 7 bases map to TRBD1. Germline V lookup: CDR1 LNHDA, CDR2 SQIVND (reference sequence). The CDR3 runs 16 residues. The V and J ends lost 5 bases and 7 bases, in that order; junction bases with no gene match: 11. Here the CDR3 reads CASSPQGQQGNSPLHF. For the CDR3, the DNA is TGTGCCAGTAGTCCGCAGGGACAGCAGGGCAATTCACCCCTCCACTTT.

The chain couples TRBV5-1 to TRBJ2-1, with 10 bases matching TRBD2. Germline V lookup: CDR1 SGHRS, CDR2 YFSETQ. The length of the CDR3 is 15 residues. Trimming cost V 6 bases and J 6 bases; bases outside gene matches: 9. The CDR3 sequence: CASTRLAGPSNEQFF. CDR3 DNA sequence: TGCGCCAGCACCCGACTAGCGGGTCCATCCAATGAGCAGTTCTTC. Supplemented by reference TRBV5-1 and TRBJ2-1, the full variable domain reads KAGVTQTPRYLIKTRGQQVTLSCSPISGHRSVSWYQQTPGQGLQFLFEYFSETQRNKGNFPGRFSGRQFSNSRSEMNVSTLELGDSALYLCASTRLAGPSNEQFFGPGTRLTVL.

The chain is built from TRBV27 and TRBJ2-7, with a possible D match to TRBD2 (6 bases). Trimming took 10 bases from V and 7 from J, leaving 17 bases between them. The CDR3 is 12 residues long. The germline gives CDR1 MNHEY, CDR2 SMNVEV (reference sequence). The CDR3, as DNA: TGTGCCACCCAGTCACGGGGGTTGGAGCAGTACTTC. Protein: CATQSRGLEQYF.

The chain employs TRBV27 and TRBJ2-3, with 8 bases fitting TRBD1. Germline V gene data show CDR1 as MNHEY and CDR2 as SMNVEV (reference sequence). This CDR3 is 15 amino acids long. Trimming cost V 6 bases and J 4 bases; bases outside gene matches: 9. The chain's CDR3 is CASSPGGVSADTQYF. DNA of the CDR3: TGTGCCAGCAGCCCAGGGGGCGTGAGCGCAGATACGCAGTATTTT.